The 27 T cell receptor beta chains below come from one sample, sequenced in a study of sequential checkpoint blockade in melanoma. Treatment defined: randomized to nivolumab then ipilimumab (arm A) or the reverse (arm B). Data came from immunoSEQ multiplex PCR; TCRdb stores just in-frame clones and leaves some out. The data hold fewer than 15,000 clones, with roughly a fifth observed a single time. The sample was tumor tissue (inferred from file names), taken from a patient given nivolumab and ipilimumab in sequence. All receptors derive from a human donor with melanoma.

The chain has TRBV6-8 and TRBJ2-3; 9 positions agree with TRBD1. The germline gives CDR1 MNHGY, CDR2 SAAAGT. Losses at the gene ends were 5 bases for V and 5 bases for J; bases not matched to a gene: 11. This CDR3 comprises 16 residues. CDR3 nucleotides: TGTGCCAGCAGTCGTACACAGGGGGCTACAGGAGATACGCAGTATTTT. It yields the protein CASSRTQGATGDTQYF.

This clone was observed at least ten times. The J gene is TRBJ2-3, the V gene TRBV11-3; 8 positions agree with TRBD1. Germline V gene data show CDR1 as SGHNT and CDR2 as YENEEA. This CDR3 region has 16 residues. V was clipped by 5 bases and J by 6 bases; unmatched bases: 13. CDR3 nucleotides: TGTGCCAGCAGCCCGTTAGGTCAGGGGGCATCGGATACGCAGTATTTT. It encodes CASSPLGQGASDTQYF.

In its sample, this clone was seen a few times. In DNA, the CDR3 is TGTGCCAGCAGCCTACAGGGTCGCACTGAAGCTTTCTTT. Translated: CASSLQGRTEAFF. This sequence joins TRBV7-2 and TRBJ1-1; a possible D gene is TRBD1 (6 bases). CDR1 SGHTA and CDR2 FQGNSA come from the germline V gene. V lost 5 bases, J lost 4 bases, and 11 bases lay in between. This CDR3 has 13 residues.

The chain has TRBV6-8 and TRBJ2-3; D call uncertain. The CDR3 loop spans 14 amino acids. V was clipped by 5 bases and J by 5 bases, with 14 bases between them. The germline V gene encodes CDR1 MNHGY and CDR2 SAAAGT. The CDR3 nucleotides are TGTGCCAGCAGTACCCCGACCGCTGGAGATACGCAGTATTTT. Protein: CASSTPTAGDTQYF.

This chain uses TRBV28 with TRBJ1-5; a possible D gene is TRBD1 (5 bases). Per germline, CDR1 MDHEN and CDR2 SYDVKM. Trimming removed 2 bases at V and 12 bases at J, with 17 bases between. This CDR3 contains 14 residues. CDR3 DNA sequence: TGTGCCAGCAGTTTAGCGGGGGGTGCGGTTGTCCAGCATTTT. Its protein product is CASSLAGGAVVQHF.

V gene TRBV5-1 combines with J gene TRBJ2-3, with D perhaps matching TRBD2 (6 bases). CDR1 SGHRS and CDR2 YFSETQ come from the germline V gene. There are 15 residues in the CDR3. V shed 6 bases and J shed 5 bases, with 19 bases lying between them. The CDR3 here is CASTLGTPVKDTQYF. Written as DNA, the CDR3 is TGCGCCAGCACGTTGGGGACTCCCGTGAAAGATACGCAGTATTTT.

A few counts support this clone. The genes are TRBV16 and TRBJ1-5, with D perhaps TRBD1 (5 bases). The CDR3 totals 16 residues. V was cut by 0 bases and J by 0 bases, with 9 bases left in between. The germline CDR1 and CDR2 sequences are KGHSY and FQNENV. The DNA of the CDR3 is TGTGCCAGCAGCCAATCGGGGGGGGTTAGCAATCAGCCCCAGCATTTT. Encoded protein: CASSQSGGVSNQPQHF.

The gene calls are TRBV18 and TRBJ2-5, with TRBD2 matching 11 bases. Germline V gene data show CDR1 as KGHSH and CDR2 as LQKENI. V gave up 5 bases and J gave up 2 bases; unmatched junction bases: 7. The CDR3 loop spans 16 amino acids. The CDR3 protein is CASSSGTSGFQETQYF. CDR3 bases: TGTGCCAGCTCATCCGGGACTAGCGGATTTCAAGAGACCCAGTACTTC.

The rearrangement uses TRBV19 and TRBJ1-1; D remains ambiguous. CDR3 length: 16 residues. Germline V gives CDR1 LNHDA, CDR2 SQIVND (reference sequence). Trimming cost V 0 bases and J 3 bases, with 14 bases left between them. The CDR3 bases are TGTGCCAGTAGTATAGATGCCCTAATGGGAGACACTGAAGCTTTCTTT. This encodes CASSIDALMGDTEAFF. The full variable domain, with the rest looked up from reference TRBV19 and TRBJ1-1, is DGGITQSPKYLFRKEGQNVTLSCEQNLNHDAMYWYRQDPGQGLRLIYYSQIVNDFQKGDIAEGYSVSREKKESFPLTVTSAQKNPTAFYLCASSIDALMGDTEAFFGQGTRLTVV.

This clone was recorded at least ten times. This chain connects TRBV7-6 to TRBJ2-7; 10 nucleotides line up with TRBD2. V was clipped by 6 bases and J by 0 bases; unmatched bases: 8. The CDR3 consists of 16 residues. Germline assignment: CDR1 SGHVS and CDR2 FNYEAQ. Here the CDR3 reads CASRSGLADVSYEQYF. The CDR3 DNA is TGTGCCAGCAGGTCAGGACTAGCGGACGTCTCCTACGAGCAGTACTTC.

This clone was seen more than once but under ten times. The CDR3 nucleotides read TGCGCCAGCAGCCAAGGACAGGGGCTGGAGCAGTACTTC. Translating gives CASSQGQGLEQYF. The chain links TRBV4-1 to TRBJ2-7; TRBD1 matches 8 bases. The CDR3 is made up of 13 amino acids. The germline gives CDR1 MGHRA, CDR2 YSYEKL. V was clipped by 1 base and J by 7 bases; unmatched bases: 3.

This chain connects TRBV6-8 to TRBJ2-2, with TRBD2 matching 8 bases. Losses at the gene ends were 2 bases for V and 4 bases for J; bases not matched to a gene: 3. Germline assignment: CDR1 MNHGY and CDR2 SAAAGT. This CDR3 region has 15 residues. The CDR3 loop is CASSYTGGGTGELFF. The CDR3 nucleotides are TGTGCCAGCAGTTACACGGGGGGGGGCACCGGGGAGCTGTTTTTT.

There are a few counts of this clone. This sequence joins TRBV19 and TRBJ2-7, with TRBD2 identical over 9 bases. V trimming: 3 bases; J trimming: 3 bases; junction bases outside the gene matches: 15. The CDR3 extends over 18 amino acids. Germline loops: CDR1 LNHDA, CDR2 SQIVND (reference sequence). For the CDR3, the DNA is TGTGCCAGTAGTATGGGTAGCGGGAGCCCGTATAGGTTCTACGAGCAGTACTTC. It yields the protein CASSMGSGSPYRFYEQYF.

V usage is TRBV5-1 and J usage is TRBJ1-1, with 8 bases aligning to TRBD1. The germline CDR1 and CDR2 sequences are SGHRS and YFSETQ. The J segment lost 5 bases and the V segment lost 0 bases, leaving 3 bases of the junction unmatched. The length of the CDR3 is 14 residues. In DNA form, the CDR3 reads TGCGCCAGCAGCTTGGCCAGGGGGCAGACTGAAGCTTTCTTT. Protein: CASSLARGQTEAFF.

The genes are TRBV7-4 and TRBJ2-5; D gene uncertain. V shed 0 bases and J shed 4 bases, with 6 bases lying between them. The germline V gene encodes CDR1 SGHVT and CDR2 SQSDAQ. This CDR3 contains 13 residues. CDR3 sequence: CASSLAPSETQYF. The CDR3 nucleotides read TGTGCCAGCAGCTTAGCCCCCTCAGAGACCCAGTACTTC. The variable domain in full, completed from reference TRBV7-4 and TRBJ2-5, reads GAGVSQSPRYKVAKRGRDVALRCDSISGHVTLYWYRQTLGQGSEVLTYSQSDAQRDKSGRPSGRFSAERPERSVSTLKIQRTEQGDSAVYLCASSLAPSETQYFGPGTRLLVL.

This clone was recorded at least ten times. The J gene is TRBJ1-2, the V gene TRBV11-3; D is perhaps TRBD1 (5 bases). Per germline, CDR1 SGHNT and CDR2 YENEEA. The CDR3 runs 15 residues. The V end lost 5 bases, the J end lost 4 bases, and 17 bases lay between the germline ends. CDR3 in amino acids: CASSLGLGRSYGYTF. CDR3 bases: TGTGCCAGCAGCCTGGGTCTGGGGCGCAGCTATGGCTACACCTTC.

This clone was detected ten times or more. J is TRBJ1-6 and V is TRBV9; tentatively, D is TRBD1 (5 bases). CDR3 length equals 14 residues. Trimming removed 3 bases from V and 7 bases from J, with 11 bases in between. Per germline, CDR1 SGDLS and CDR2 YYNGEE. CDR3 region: CASSEGTRNSPLHF. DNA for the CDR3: TGTGCCAGCAGCGAAGGGACGCGAAATTCACCCCTCCACTTT.

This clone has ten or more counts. CDR3 region: CASRQVTGTDTEAFF. CDR3 DNA: TGTGCCAGCAGACAGGTTACAGGGACGGACACTGAAGCTTTCTTT. The rearrangement joins TRBV11-3 to TRBJ1-1, with a weak D call TRBD1 (6 bases). Germline CDR1 and CDR2: SGHNT and YENEEA. The CDR3 is 15 residues long. The V end lost 6 bases, the J end lost 3 bases, and 17 bases lay between the germline ends. The whole variable domain, remainder taken from reference TRBV11-3 and TRBJ1-1, is EAGVVQSPRYKIIEKKQPVAFWCNPISGHNTLYWYLQNLGQGPELLIRYENEEAVDDSQLPKDRFSAERLKGVDSTLKIQPAELGDSAVYLCASRQVTGTDTEAFFGQGTRLTVV.

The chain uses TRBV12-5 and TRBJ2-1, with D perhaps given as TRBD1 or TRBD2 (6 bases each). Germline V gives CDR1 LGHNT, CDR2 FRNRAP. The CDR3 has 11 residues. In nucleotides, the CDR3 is TGTGCCAGCGGGCAGGGGTATGAGCAGTTCTTC. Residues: CASGQGYEQFF.

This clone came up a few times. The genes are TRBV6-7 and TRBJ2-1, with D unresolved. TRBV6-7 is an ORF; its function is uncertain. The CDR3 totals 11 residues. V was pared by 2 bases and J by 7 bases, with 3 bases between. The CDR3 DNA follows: TGTGCCAGCAGTTACGATAATGAGCAGTTCTTC. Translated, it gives CASSYDNEQFF.

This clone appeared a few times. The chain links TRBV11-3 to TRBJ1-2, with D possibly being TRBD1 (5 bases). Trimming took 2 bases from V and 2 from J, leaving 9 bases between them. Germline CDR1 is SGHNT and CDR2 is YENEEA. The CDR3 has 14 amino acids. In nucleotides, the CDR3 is TGTGCCAGCAGCTTATCGGGGCAGAACTATGGCTACACCTTC. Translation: CASSLSGQNYGYTF.

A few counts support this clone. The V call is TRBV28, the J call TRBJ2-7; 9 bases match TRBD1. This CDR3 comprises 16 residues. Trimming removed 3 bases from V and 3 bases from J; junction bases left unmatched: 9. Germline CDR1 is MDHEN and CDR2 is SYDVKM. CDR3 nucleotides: TGTGCCAGCAGTTTCTCCAGAGACAGGGGGGACTACGAGCAGTACTTC. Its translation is CASSFSRDRGDYEQYF.

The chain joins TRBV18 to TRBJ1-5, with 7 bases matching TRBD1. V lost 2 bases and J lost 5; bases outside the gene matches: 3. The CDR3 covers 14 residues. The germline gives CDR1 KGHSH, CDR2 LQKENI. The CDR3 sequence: CASSPRTGDQPQHF. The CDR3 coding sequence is TGTGCCAGCTCACCAAGAACAGGGGATCAGCCCCAGCATTTT.

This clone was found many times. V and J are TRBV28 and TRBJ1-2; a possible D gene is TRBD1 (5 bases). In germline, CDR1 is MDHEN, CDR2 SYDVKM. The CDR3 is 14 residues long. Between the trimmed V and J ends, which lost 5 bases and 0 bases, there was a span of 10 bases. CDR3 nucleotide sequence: TGTGCCAGCAGTGGGGGTCCTACTAACTATGGCTACACCTTC. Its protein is CASSGGPTNYGYTF.

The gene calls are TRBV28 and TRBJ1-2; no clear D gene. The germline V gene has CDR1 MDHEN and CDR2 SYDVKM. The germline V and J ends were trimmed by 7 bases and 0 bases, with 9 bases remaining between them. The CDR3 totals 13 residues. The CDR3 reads CASTLGTNYGYTF. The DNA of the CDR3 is TGTGCCAGCACCCTCGGGACTAACTATGGCTACACCTTC.

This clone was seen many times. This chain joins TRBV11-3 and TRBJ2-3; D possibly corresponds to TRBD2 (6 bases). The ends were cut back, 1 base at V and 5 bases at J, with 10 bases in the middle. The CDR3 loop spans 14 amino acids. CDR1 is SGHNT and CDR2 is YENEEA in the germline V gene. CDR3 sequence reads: CASSLGLGGDTQYF. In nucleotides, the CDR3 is TGTGCCAGCAGCTTAGGCCTGGGGGGAGATACGCAGTATTTT. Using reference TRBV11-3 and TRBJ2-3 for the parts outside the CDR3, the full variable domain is EAGVVQSPRYKIIEKKQPVAFWCNPISGHNTLYWYLQNLGQGPELLIRYENEEAVDDSQLPKDRFSAERLKGVDSTLKIQPAELGDSAVYLCASSLGLGGDTQYFGPGTRLTVL.

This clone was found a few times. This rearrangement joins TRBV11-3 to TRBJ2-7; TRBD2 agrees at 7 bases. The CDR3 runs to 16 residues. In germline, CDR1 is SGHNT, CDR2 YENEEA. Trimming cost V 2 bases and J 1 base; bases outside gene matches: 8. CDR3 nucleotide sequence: TGTGCCAGCAGCTTATTTGGCGGGGGATTGTCCTACGAGCAGTACTTC. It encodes CASSLFGGGLSYEQYF.